Each of the 28 T cell receptor beta chains below was sequenced from the same sample in a study of blood T cell repertoires in COVID-19. TCRdb keeps only in-frame clones here, not all; method: immunoSEQ multiplex PCR. The sample has hundreds of thousands of clones, roughly four fifths seen once. The sequenced material came from PBMCs or T cells enriched from blood (not recorded which). These receptors all come from a woman aged 45-60 years who had been exposed to COVID-19.

V and J are TRBV5-4 and TRBJ2-1; 10 nucleotides align to TRBD2. V gave up 4 bases and J gave up 3 bases; unmatched junction bases: 4. The CDR3 is 15 amino acids. In germline, CDR1 is SGHNT, CDR2 YYREEE (reference sequence). CDR3 in amino acids: CASSPGLADYNEQFF. CDR3 DNA sequence: TGTGCCAGCAGCCCCGGACTAGCGGACTACAATGAGCAGTTCTTC.

This chain links TRBV19 with TRBJ2-1; 9 nucleotides agree with TRBD2. J gave up 4 bases and V 1 base, and 8 bases lay outside the gene matches. From germline, CDR1 is LNHDA and CDR2 SQIVND (reference sequence). CDR3 length: 17 amino acids. This chain's CDR3 is CASSIGHLAGTYNEQFF. The CDR3 DNA reads as TGTGCCAGTAGTATAGGCCACCTAGCGGGGACTTACAATGAGCAGTTCTTC.

The V gene is TRBV7-9, the J gene TRBJ2-1; 8 bases map to TRBD2. J gave up 9 bases and V 5 bases, and 3 bases lay outside the gene matches. The CDR3 consists of 12 residues. Per germline, CDR1 SEHNR and CDR2 FQNEAQ (reference sequence). The DNA of the CDR3 is TGTGCCAGCAGCCGTCGGGGGGGTGAGCAGTTCTTC. Encoded protein: CASSRRGGEQFF.

The rearrangement uses TRBV5-4 and TRBJ1-1, with 10 bases matching TRBD1. Germline CDR1 SGHNT, CDR2 YYREEE (reference sequence). The V and J ends lost 4 bases and 0 bases, in that order; junction bases with no gene match: 9. This CDR3 has 17 amino acids. DNA of the CDR3: TGTGCCAGCAGCATCTCCGGGACAGGGGCTATGAACACTGAAGCTTTCTTT. Residues: CASSISGTGAMNTEAFF.

The chain recombines TRBV16 with TRBJ2-7, with D possibly TRBD2 on 6 matching bases. Trimming left V 0 bases short and J 3 bases short, with 12 bases between. Germline values: CDR1 KGHSY, CDR2 FQNENV. The CDR3 sequence is 15 residues long. CDR3: CASSQSREALYEQYF. Here the CDR3 DNA reads TGTGCCAGCAGCCAATCTAGGGAGGCCCTCTACGAGCAGTACTTC.

The chain links TRBV2 to TRBJ1-3; D is undetermined. Trimming removed 1 base at V and 8 bases at J, with 15 bases between. The germline gives CDR1 SNHLY, CDR2 FYNNEI. CDR3 length: 15 amino acids. The CDR3 bases are TGTGCCAGCAGTGAAGGACACCCCGAGGGATACACCATATATTTT. Amino acids: CASSEGHPEGYTIYF.

The chain combines TRBV10-2 with TRBJ2-2, with a weak D call TRBD1 (5 bases). Germline assignment: CDR1 WSHSY and CDR2 SAAADI. The V end lost 7 bases, the J end lost 5 bases, and 11 bases lay between the germline ends. This CDR3 is built from 13 residues. Here the CDR3 reads CASKAGLTGELFF. The DNA of the CDR3 is TGCGCCAGCAAGGCAGGGCTTACCGGGGAGCTGTTTTTT.

The chain links TRBV6-4 to TRBJ1-2, with D possibly matching TRBD1 (6 bases). The CDR3 contains 13 residues. CDR1 is MRHNA and CDR2 is SNTAGT in the germline V gene. Trimming shortened V by 6 bases and J by 8 bases, and 16 bases separated the two germline ends. The CDR3 reads CASSPQGMNGYTF. The DNA for the CDR3 is TGTGCCAGCAGCCCGCAGGGGATGAACGGCTACACCTTC.

The rearrangement uses TRBV5-4 and TRBJ1-1; D unresolved. The length of the CDR3 is 13 residues. With 0 bases removed from V and 5 bases from J, the gap between germline ends came to 8 bases. Germline-derived CDR1 and CDR2 are SGHNT and YYREEE (reference sequence). The CDR3 coding sequence is TGTGCCAGCAGCTTGGAGTGGAGGACTGAAGCTTTCTTT. This encodes CASSLEWRTEAFF.

The chain has TRBV5-6 and TRBJ2-1, with no clear D. This CDR3 has 12 amino acids. Germline values: CDR1 SGHDT, CDR2 YYEEEE. The V end was cut by 0 bases, the J end by 7 bases, with 5 bases between. The CDR3 DNA is TGTGCCAGCAGCTTGGTAGCTAATGAGCAGTTCTTC. It codes for CASSLVANEQFF.

This chain joins TRBV19 and TRBJ1-5; D unresolved. Per germline, CDR1 LNHDA and CDR2 SQIVND (reference sequence). V was trimmed by 0 bases and J by 4 bases, leaving 13 bases between them. This CDR3 region has 16 residues. The CDR3, as DNA: TGTGCCAGTAGTATAGAAGCGTGGAGAGGAAATCAGCCCCAGCATTTT. It codes for CASSIEAWRGNQPQHF. The variable domain in full, with the rest retrieved from reference TRBV19 and TRBJ1-5, is DGGITQSPKYLFRKEGQNVTLSCEQNLNHDAMYWYRQDPGQGLRLIYYSQIVNDFQKGDIAEGYSVSREKKESFPLTVTSAQKNPTAFYLCASSIEAWRGNQPQHFGDGTRLSIL.

The chain combines TRBV7-3 with TRBJ2-7, with D possibly TRBD1 on 5 matching bases. The ends were cut back, 3 bases at V and 6 bases at J, with 12 bases in the middle. This CDR3 has 13 amino acids. Germline CDR1 reads SGHTA; CDR2 reads FQGTGA. This chain's CDR3 is CASSFGPQGEQYF. The CDR3 region has the DNA TGTGCCAGCAGCTTCGGTCCTCAGGGCGAGCAGTACTTC.

The chain carries TRBV7-8 and TRBJ2-1; D possibly corresponds to TRBD2 (6 bases). Germline V CDR1 and CDR2: SGHVS, FQNEAQ. Trimming stripped 4 bases from V and 8 bases from J, with 18 bases between. The CDR3 is 15 residues long. Here the CDR3 reads CASSSRLGNTHEQFF. Written as DNA, the CDR3 is TGTGCCAGCAGCTCCCGACTAGGAAACACCCATGAGCAGTTCTTC.

The rearrangement uses TRBV6-1 and TRBJ2-7, with D perhaps matching TRBD2 (5 bases). Germline-derived CDR1 and CDR2 are MNHNS and SASEGT. V was pared by 2 bases and J by 0 bases, with 20 bases between. CDR3 length: 18 residues. The CDR3 region is CASSEPLRRLLSSYEQYF. CDR3 nucleotides: TGTGCCAGCAGTGAACCTCTTCGGAGGCTCCTCAGCTCCTACGAGCAGTACTTC.

V and J are TRBV5-1 and TRBJ2-5; 9 bases match TRBD2. The CDR3 is 15 amino acids. Germline V gives CDR1 SGHRS, CDR2 YFSETQ. J was trimmed by 4 bases and V by 0 bases; bases with no gene match: 4. CDR3 sequence: CASSLAGTSRETQYF. For the CDR3, the DNA is TGCGCCAGCAGCTTGGCAGGGACTAGCAGAGAGACCCAGTACTTC.

This sequence joins TRBV6-5 and TRBJ1-1; 10 bases are a match to TRBD1. In germline, CDR1 is MNHEY, CDR2 SVGAGI. Unmatched junction bases numbered 3, after V lost 5 bases and J lost 0 bases. The CDR3 spans 15 residues. The CDR3 region has the DNA TGTGCCAGCAGTCGGACAGGGGGGATGAACACTGAAGCTTTCTTT. It yields the protein CASSRTGGMNTEAFF.

V usage is TRBV7-8 and J usage is TRBJ1-1; D not resolved. Germline V gene data show CDR1 as SGHVS and CDR2 as FQNEAQ. The CDR3 is 12 amino acids. V was clipped by 5 bases and J by 1 base, with 5 bases between them. In nucleotides, the CDR3 is TGTGCCAGCAGCACATCGAACACTGAAGCTTTCTTT. Amino acids: CASSTSNTEAFF.

The V call is TRBV7-9, the J call TRBJ2-1; 11 nucleotides align to TRBD2. After removal of 7 bases from V and 4 bases from J, the junction contained 9 bases not matched to a gene. CDR1 is SEHNR, CDR2 FQNEAQ, per germline (reference sequence). The CDR3 consists of 16 residues. CDR3 DNA: TGTGCCAGCACCACGGAGGGACTAGCGGAATACAATGAGCAGTTCTTC. Its protein is CASTTEGLAEYNEQFF. The complete variable domain, with remaining parts taken from reference TRBV7-9 and TRBJ2-1, reads DTGVSQNPRHKITKRGQNVTFRCDPISEHNRLYWYRQTLGQGPEFLTYFQNEAQLEKSRLLSDRFSAERPKGSFSTLEIQRTEQGDSAMYLCASTTEGLAEYNEQFFGPGTRLTVL.

J is TRBJ2-5 and V is TRBV5-1; possible D gene TRBD1, 5 bases. CDR1 and CDR2 (germline): SGHRS, YFSETQ. The germline V and J ends were trimmed by 4 bases and 5 bases, with 12 bases remaining between them. The length of the CDR3 is 13 residues. DNA for the CDR3: TGCGCCAGCAGCCCCACAGGAAGGGAGACCCAGTACTTC. It is translated as CASSPTGRETQYF.

The J gene is TRBJ2-7, the V gene TRBV7-9; 10 nucleotides align to TRBD2. After removal of 5 bases from V and 2 bases from J, the junction contained 12 bases not matched to a gene. Germline V CDR1 and CDR2: SEHNR, FQNEAQ (reference sequence). CDR3 length equals 17 residues. The CDR3 sequence: CASSRRASGGQPYEQYF. In DNA, the CDR3 is TGTGCCAGCAGCCGCCGGGCTAGCGGGGGACAACCCTACGAGCAGTACTTC.

This chain uses TRBV19 with TRBJ2-7; D perhaps matches TRBD1 (6 bases). The CDR3 has 13 residues. V was clipped by 5 bases and J by 2 bases, with 10 bases between them. CDR1 is LNHDA, CDR2 SQIVND, per germline (reference sequence). CDR3 in amino acids: CASSPTGPYEQYF. The CDR3 DNA is TGTGCCAGTAGTCCAACAGGGCCCTACGAGCAGTACTTC. The full variable domain, with the rest looked up from reference TRBV19 and TRBJ2-7, is DGGITQSPKYLFRKEGQNVTLSCEQNLNHDAMYWYRQDPGQGLRLIYYSQIVNDFQKGDIAEGYSVSREKKESFPLTVTSAQKNPTAFYLCASSPTGPYEQYFGPGTRLTVT.

This clone was detected only once. J is TRBJ2-3 and V is TRBV6-2 or TRBV6-3; D not certain. CDR1 MNHEY and CDR2 SVGEGT come from the germline V gene. V lost 2 bases, J lost 3 bases, and 3 bases lay in between. The CDR3 consists of 12 residues. CDR3 in amino acids: CASSYPTDTQYF. The CDR3, as DNA: TGTGCCAGCAGTTACCCTACAGATACGCAGTATTTT.

The J gene is TRBJ1-6, the V gene TRBV14, with D perhaps TRBD1 (5 bases). V was trimmed by 0 bases and J by 4 bases, leaving 7 bases between them. Per the germline V gene, CDR1 is SGHDN and CDR2 is FVKESK. The CDR3 runs to 15 residues. The CDR3 nucleotides read TGTGCCAGCAGCCAAGAAGCAGGGTATAATTCACCCCTCCACTTT. As protein: CASSQEAGYNSPLHF.

V gene TRBV29-1 combines with J gene TRBJ1-4; D unresolved. The CDR3 totals 10 residues. Germline V lookup: CDR1 SQVTM, CDR2 ANQGSEA. Trimming removed 7 bases from V and 8 bases from J, with 8 bases in between. CDR3 sequence: CSGGNEKLFF. CDR3 DNA: TGCAGCGGAGGAAACGAAAAACTGTTTTTT.

J is TRBJ2-3 and V is TRBV12-3 or TRBV12-4, with a weak D call TRBD2 (6 bases). Between the trimmed V and J ends, which lost 5 bases and 8 bases, there was a span of 14 bases. CDR3 length equals 13 residues. DNA of the CDR3: TGTGCCAGCAGTGGGGAACTAGCAGTTACGCAGTATTTT. As protein: CASSGELAVTQYF.

J is TRBJ2-3 and V is TRBV18; 7 bases align to TRBD2. This CDR3 comprises 12 residues. Germline V gene sequence: CDR1 KGHSH, CDR2 LQKENI. With 2 bases clipped from V and 9 bases from J, the junction kept 2 bases outside the gene matches. CDR3 region: CASSPGRVTQYF. CDR3 in DNA: TGTGCCAGCTCACCAGGGAGGGTAACGCAGTATTTT.

The V call is TRBV6-2 or TRBV6-3, the J call TRBJ1-5, with D unclear. The CDR3 contains 13 residues. The V gene's germline CDR1 is MNHEY and CDR2 SVGEGT. V was pared by 4 bases and J by 5 bases, with 9 bases between. The chain's CDR3 is CASSSEVYQPQHF. In DNA, the CDR3 is TGTGCCAGCAGTTCTGAGGTTTATCAGCCCCAGCATTTT.

This clone was observed a handful of times. This rearrangement joins TRBV6-2 or TRBV6-3 to TRBJ2-7, with D perhaps matching TRBD2 (6 bases). The germline V and J ends were trimmed by 5 bases and 4 bases, with 15 bases remaining between them. The CDR3 has 14 amino acids. CDR1 is MNHEY, CDR2 SVGEGT, per germline. CDR3 in amino acids: CASSKPGVSYEQYF. CDR3 nucleotides: TGTGCCAGCAGTAAGCCGGGAGTATCATACGAGCAGTACTTC.